This T cell receptor beta chain came from a study of blood T cell repertoires in COVID-19. About the research overall: The United States, Italy and Spain supplied acute and convalescent COVID-19 samples. T cells, B-cell-depleted T cells, or PBMCs provided the cDNA or gDNA that served as material.

Under the authors' procedure: Reference gene primer amplification gave estimated nucleated cell counts. Assay used: immunoSEQ multiplex PCR; TCRdb lists only in-frame clones, some missing. The D gene and trimming were derived from the DNA, and the V and J assignments and clone size from that table. The data show approximately 94,000 clones, around nine tenths seen once. Trimming removed 7 bases from V and 4 bases from J, with 17 bases in between. Per the germline V gene, CDR1 is SQVTM and CDR2 is ANQGSEA. The CDR3 is 14 amino acids. The J gene is TRBJ1-5, the V gene TRBV29-1; a weak D match, TRBD1 (6 bases). The TCR was taken from a woman in her forties or fifties in a cohort sampled during active COVID-19. Sample: peripheral blood. The CDR3 DNA reads TGCAGCGCCCAGACTACTGACAGGAATCAGCCCCAGCATTTT. Its protein is CSAQTTDRNQPQHF. Full variable domain (rest looked up from reference TRBV29-1 and TRBJ1-5): SAVISQKPSRDICQRGTSLTIQCQVDSQVTMMFWYRQQPGQSLTLIATANQGSEATYESGFVIDKFPISRPNLTFSTLTVSNMSPEDSSIYLCSAQTTDRNQPQHFGDGTRLSIL.